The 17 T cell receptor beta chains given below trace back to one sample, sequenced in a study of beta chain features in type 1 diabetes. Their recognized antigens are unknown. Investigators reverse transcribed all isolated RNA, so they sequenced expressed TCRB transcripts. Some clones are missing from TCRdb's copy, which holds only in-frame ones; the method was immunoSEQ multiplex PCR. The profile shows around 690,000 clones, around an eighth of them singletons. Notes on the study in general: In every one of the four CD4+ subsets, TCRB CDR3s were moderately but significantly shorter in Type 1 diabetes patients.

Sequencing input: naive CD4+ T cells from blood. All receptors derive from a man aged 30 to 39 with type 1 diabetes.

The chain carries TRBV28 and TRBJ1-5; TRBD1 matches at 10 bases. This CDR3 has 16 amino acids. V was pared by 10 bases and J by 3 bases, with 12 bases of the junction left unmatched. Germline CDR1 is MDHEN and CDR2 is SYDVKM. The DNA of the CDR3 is TGTGCCACCATGACAGGGGGCGTTCGGAACAATCAGCCCCAGCATTTT. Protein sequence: CATMTGGVRNNQPQHF.

CDR3 nucleotide sequence: TGTGCCAGCAGCTTAGTGGCCTACGAGCAGTACTTC. Residues: CASSLVAYEQYF. The J gene is TRBJ2-5, the V gene TRBV13; D remains unclear. The J call may be wrong; the DNA end is better matched by TRBJ2-7. Germline assignment: CDR1 PRHDT and CDR2 FYEKMQ (reference sequence). This CDR3 has 12 amino acids.

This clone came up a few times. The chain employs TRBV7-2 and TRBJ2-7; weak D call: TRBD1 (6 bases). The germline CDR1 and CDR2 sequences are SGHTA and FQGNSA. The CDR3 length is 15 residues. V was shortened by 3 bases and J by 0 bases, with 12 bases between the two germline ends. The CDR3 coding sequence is TGTGCCAGCAGCTTCTTTGTGGACAGCTCCTACGAGCAGTACTTC. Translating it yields CASSFFVDSSYEQYF.

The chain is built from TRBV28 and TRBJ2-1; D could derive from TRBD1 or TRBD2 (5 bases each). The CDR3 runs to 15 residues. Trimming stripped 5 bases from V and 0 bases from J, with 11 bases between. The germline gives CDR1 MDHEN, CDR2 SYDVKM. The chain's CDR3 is CASSQGPSSYNEQFF. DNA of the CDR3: TGTGCCAGCAGTCAGGGACCTAGCTCCTACAATGAGCAGTTCTTC.

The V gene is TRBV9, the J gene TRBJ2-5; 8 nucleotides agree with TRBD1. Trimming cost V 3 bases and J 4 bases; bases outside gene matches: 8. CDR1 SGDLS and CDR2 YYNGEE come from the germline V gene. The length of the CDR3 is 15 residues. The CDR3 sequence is CASSAIQGAGETQYF. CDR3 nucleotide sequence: TGTGCCAGCAGCGCCATCCAGGGGGCGGGAGAGACCCAGTACTTC.

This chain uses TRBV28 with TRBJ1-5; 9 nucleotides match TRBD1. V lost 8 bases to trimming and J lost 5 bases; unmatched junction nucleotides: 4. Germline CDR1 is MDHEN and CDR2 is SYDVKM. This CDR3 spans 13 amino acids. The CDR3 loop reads CASYRGRDQPQHF. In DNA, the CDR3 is TGTGCCAGCTACAGGGGGCGCGATCAGCCCCAGCATTTT.

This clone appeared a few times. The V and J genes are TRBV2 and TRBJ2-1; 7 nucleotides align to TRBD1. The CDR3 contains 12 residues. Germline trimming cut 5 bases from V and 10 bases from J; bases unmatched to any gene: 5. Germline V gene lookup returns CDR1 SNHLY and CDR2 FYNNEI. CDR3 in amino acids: CASSPTGQEQFF. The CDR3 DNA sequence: TGTGCCAGCAGTCCGACAGGGCAAGAGCAGTTCTTC.

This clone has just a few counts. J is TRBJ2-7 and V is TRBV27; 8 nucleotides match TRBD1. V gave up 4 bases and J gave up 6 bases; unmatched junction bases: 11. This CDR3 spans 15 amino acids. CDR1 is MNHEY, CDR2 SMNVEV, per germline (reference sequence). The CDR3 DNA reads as TGTGCCAGCAGTTCTTCCGGACAGGGAAGGCGCGAGCAGTACTTC. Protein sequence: CASSSSGQGRREQYF.

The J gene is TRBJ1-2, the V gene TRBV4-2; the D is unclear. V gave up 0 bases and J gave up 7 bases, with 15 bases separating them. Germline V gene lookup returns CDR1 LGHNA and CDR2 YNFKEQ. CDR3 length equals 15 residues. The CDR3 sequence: CASSQDPSRFSGYTF. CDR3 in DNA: TGTGCCAGCAGCCAAGATCCTTCGCGTTTCAGTGGCTACACCTTC.

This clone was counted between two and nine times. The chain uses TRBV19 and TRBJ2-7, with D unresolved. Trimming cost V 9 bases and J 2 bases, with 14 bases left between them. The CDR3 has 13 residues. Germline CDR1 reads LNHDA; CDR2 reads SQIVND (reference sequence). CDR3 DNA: TGTGCCAGCCGCAAATCGGAGCCCTACGAGCAGTACTTC. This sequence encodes CASRKSEPYEQYF.

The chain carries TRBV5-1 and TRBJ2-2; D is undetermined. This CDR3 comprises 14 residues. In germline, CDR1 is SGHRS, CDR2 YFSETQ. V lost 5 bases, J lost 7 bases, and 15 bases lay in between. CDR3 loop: CASRPFDMVGELFF. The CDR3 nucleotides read TGCGCCAGCAGACCCTTCGACATGGTCGGGGAGCTGTTTTTT. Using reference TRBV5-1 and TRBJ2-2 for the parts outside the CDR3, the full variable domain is KAGVTQTPRYLIKTRGQQVTLSCSPISGHRSVSWYQQTPGQGLQFLFEYFSETQRNKGNFPGRFSGRQFSNSRSEMNVSTLELGDSALYLCASRPFDMVGELFFGEGSRLTVL.

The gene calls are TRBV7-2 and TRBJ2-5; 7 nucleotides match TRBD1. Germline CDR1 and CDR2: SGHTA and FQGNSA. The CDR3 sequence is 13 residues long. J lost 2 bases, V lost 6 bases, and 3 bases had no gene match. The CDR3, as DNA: TGTGCCAGCAGGACGGGACAGCAAGAGACCCAGTACTTC. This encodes CASRTGQQETQYF.

The CDR3 spells CSVLDGPTNEKLFF. CDR3 nucleotide sequence: TGCAGCGTTTTAGACGGGCCGACTAATGAAAAACTGTTTTTT. The chain uses TRBV29-1 and TRBJ1-4; D gene uncertain. This CDR3 contains 14 residues. The ends were cut back, 5 bases at V and 2 bases at J, with 12 bases in the middle. CDR1 SQVTM and CDR2 ANQGSEA come from the germline V gene. Based on the CDR3 plus reference TRBV29-1 and TRBJ1-4, the full variable domain is SAVISQKPSRDICQRGTSLTIQCQVDSQVTMMFWYRQQPGQSLTLIATANQGSEATYESGFVIDKFPISRPNLTFSTLTVSNMSPEDSSIYLCSVLDGPTNEKLFFGSGTQLSVL.

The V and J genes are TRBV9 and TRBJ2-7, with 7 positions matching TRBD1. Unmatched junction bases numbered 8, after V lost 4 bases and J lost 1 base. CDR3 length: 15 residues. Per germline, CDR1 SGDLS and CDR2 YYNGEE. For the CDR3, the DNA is TGTGCCAGCAGCTCCACAGGGGATTGGTCCTACGAGCAGTACTTC. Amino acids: CASSSTGDWSYEQYF. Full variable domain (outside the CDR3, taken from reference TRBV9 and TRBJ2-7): DSGVTQTPKHLITATGQRVTLRCSPRSGDLSVYWYQQSLDQGLQFLIQYYNGEERAKGNILERFSAQQFPDLHSELNLSSLELGDSALYFCASSSTGDWSYEQYFGPGTRLTVT.

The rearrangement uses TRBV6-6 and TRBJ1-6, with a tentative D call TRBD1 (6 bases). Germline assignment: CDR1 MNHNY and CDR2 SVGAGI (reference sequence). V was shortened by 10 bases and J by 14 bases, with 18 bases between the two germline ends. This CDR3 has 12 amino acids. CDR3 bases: TGTGCCACCTCTACCGGGGGGCAGGCCCTCCACTTT. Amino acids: CATSTGGQALHF.

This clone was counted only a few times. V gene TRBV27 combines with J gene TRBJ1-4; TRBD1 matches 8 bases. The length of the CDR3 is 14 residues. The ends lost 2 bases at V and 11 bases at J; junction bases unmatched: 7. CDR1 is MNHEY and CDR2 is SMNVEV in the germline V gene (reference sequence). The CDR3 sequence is CASSLLQTGDKLFF. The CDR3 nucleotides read TGTGCCAGCAGTTTACTTCAGACAGGGGACAAACTGTTTTTT.

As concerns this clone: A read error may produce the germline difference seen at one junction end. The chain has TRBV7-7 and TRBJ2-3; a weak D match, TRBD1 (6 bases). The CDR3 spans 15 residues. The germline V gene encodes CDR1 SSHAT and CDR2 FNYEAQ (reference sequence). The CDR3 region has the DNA TGTGCTAGCAGCTCCTCCCGGGACAACACAGATACGCAGTATTTT. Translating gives CASSSSRDNTDTQYF. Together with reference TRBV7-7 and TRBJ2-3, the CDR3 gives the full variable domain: GAGVSQSPRYKVTKRGQDVTLRCDPISSHATLYWYQQALGQGPEFLTYFNYEAQPDKSGLPSDRFSAERPEGSISTLTIQRTEQRDSAMYRCASSSSRDNTDTQYFGPGTRLTVL.